A selection of T cell receptor beta chains follows, all from one sample in a study of blood T cell repertoires in COVID-19. Measured with immunoSEQ multiplex PCR; TCRdb has only the in-frame clones, and not every one. The table lists approximately 120,000 clones, 55% to 75% of them singletons, with under 2.5% in the top ten. The sequencing sample was made of peripheral blood. The receptors were gathered from a woman between 65 and 79 years old with acute or convalescent COVID-19. Both conserved end residues are part of each CDR3. Each record gives: V gene, CDR3 protein.

v_gene: TRBV10-3; CDR3aa: CAISGDRGTYEQYF
v_gene: TRBV7-2; CDR3aa: CASSLTPLESEAFF
v_gene: TRBV6-2/TRBV6-3; CDR3aa: CASSRTAYPEQYF
v_gene: TRBV27; CDR3aa: CASSPGLALSTDTQYF
v_gene: TRBV6-6; CDR3aa: CASSPWGQQRTDTQYF
v_gene: TRBV19; CDR3aa: CASSIGQGKPNQPQHF
v_gene: TRBV7-6; CDR3aa: CASSLAGGEQAFF
v_gene: TRBV3-1/TRBV3-2; CDR3aa: CASSPPGQTYEQYF
v_gene: TRBV13; CDR3aa: CASKSGGDEQFF
v_gene: TRBV12-3/TRBV12-4; CDR3aa: CASLLGLNQPQHF
v_gene: TRBV7-9; CDR3aa: CASSSGQGTEKLFF
v_gene: TRBV3-1/TRBV3-2; CDR3aa: CASSQVDRGGGYTF
v_gene: TRBV6-9; CDR3aa: CASSSYRGVGATNEKLFF
v_gene: TRBV10-3; CDR3aa: CAISEPRGRSGGSSGANVLTF
v_gene: TRBV2; CDR3aa: CASSVEGLAGSTGELFF
v_gene: TRBV11-2; CDR3aa: CASSSGQGTEAFF
v_gene: TRBV7-8; CDR3aa: CASSPGQGPYGYTF
v_gene: TRBV5-1; CDR3aa: CASSFRETSGSSSYNEQFF
v_gene: TRBV7-9; CDR3aa: CATRNGGRGDEKLFF
v_gene: TRBV7-9; CDR3aa: CASSLTGPNYGYTF
v_gene: TRBV2; CDR3aa: CASSENGPTITQYF
v_gene: TRBV7-3; CDR3aa: CASSSGSTDTQYF
v_gene: TRBV5-1; CDR3aa: CASSLGLAGQETQYF
v_gene: TRBV5-1; CDR3aa: CASSLAGQGNSPLHF
v_gene: TRBV6-5; CDR3aa: CASSTSGGALEQYF
v_gene: TRBV2; CDR3aa: CASSQRLGSGNEQFF
v_gene: TRBV5-5; CDR3aa: CASSLILANQPQHF